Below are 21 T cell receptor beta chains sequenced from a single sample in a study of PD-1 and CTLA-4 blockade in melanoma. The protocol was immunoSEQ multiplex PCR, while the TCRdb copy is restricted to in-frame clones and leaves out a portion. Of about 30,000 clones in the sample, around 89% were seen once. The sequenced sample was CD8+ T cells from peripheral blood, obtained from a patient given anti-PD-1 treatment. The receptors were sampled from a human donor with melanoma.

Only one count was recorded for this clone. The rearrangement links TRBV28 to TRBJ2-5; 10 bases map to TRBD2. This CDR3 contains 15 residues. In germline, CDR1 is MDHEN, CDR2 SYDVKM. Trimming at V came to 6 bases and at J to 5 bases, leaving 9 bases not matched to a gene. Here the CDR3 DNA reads TGTGCCAGCAGCCCCGGGACTAGCGCTACGGAGACCCAGTACTTC. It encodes CASSPGTSATETQYF.

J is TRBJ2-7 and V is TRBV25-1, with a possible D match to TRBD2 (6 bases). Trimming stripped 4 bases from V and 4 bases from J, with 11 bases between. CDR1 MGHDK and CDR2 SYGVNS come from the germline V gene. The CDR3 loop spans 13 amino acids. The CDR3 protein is CASSGRDGYEQYF. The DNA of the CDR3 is TGTGCCAGCAGTGGGAGGGACGGATACGAGCAGTACTTC.

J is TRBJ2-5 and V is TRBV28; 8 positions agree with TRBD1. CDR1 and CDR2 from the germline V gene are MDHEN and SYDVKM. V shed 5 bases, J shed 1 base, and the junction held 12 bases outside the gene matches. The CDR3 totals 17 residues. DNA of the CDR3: TGTGCCAGCAGTATAATATGGGCCGGACAGGGCCAAGAGACCCAGTACTTC. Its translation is CASSIIWAGQGQETQYF.

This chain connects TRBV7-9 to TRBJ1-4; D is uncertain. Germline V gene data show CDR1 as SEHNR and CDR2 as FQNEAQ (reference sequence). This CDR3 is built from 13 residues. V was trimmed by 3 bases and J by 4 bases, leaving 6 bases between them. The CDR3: CASSFGFNEKLFF. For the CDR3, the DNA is TGTGCCAGCAGCTTCGGATTTAATGAAAAACTGTTTTTT.

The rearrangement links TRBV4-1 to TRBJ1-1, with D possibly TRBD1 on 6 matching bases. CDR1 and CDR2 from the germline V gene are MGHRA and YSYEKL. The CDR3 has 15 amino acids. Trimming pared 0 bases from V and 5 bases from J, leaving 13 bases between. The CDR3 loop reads CASSQDATGGTEAFF. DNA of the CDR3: TGCGCCAGCAGCCAAGATGCGACAGGTGGGACTGAAGCTTTCTTT.

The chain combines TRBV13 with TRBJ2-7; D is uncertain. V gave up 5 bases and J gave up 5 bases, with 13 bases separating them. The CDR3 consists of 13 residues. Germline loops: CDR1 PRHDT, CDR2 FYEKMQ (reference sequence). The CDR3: CASSLRSANEQYF. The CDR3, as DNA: TGTGCCAGCAGCCTGCGAAGCGCCAACGAGCAGTACTTC.

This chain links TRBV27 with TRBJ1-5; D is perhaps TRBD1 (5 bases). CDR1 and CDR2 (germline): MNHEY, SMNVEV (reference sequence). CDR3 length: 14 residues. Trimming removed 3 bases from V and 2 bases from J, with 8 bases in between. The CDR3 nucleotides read TGTGCCAGCAGTTTGGGGGGGGGCAATCAGCCCCAGCATTTT. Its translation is CASSLGGGNQPQHF.

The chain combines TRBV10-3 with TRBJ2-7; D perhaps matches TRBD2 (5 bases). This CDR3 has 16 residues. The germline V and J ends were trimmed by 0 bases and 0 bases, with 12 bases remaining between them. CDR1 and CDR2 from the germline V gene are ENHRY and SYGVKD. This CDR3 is CAISESYGGYSYEQYF. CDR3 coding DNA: TGTGCCATCAGTGAGTCGTACGGCGGGTACTCCTACGAGCAGTACTTC.

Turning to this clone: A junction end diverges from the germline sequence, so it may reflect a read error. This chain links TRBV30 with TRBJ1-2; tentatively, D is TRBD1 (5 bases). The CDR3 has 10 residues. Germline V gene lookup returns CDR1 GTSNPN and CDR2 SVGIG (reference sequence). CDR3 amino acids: CAWSEGVGAF. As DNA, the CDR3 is TGTGCCTGGAGTGAAGGGGTAGGCGCCTTC.

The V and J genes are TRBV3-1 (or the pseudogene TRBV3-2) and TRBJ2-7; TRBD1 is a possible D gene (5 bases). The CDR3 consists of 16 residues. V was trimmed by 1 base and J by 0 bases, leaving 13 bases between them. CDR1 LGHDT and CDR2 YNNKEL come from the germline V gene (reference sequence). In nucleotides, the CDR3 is TGTGCCAGCAGCCAAGTGTCAACAGGCGTCTCCTACGAGCAGTACTTC. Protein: CASSQVSTGVSYEQYF.

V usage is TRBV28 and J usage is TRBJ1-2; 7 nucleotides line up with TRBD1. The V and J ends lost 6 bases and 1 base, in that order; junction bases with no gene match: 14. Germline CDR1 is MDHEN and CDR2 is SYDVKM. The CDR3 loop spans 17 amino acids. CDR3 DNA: TGTGCCAGCAGCTCCGGGACAGCTCTCTTCGTTAACTATGGCTACACCTTC. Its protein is CASSSGTALFVNYGYTF.

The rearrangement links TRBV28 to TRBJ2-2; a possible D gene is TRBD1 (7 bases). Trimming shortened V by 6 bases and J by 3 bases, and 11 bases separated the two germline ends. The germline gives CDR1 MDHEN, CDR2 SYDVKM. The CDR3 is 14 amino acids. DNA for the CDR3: TGTGCCAGCAGCAGGGGGGCGGACACCGGGGAGCTGTTTTTT. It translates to CASSRGADTGELFF. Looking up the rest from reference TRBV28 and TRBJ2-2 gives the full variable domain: DVKVTQSSRYLVKRTGEKVFLECVQDMDHENMFWYRQDPGLGLRLIYFSYDVKMKEKGDIPEGYSVSREKKERFSLILESASTNQTSMYLCASSRGADTGELFFGEGSRLTVL.

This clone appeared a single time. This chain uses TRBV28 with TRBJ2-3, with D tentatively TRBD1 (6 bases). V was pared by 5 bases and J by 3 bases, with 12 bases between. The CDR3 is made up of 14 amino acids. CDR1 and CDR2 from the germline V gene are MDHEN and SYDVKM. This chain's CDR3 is CASSDDRRTDTQYF. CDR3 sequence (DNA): TGTGCCAGCAGTGATGACAGGCGAACAGATACGCAGTATTTT.

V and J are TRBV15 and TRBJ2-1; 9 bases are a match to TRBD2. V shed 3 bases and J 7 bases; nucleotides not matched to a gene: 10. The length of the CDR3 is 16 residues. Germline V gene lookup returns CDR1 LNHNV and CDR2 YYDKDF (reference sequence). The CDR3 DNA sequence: TGTGCCACCAGCAGCTCCGGGACTAGCTTCGGAAATGAGCAGTTCTTC. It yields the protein CATSSSGTSFGNEQFF.

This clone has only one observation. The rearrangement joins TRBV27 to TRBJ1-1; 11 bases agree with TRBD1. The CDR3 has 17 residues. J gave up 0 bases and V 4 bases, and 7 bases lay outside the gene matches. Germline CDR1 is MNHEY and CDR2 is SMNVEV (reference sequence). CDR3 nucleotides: TGTGCCAGCAGTTCCTCCGGGACAGGGGGATTGAACACTGAAGCTTTCTTT. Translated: CASSSSGTGGLNTEAFF.

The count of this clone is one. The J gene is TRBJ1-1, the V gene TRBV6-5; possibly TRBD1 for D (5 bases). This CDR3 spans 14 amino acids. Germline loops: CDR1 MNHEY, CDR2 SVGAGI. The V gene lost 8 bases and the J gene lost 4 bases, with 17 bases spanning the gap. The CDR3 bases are TGTGCCAGCGGAGCAGGGACCGAAGGCACTGAAGCTTTCTTT. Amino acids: CASGAGTEGTEAFF.

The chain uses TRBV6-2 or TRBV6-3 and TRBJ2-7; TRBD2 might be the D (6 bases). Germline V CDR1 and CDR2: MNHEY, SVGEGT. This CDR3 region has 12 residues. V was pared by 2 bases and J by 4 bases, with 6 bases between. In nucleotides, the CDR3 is TGTGCCAGCAGTTACCTAGCGTACGAGCAGTACTTC. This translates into CASSYLAYEQYF.

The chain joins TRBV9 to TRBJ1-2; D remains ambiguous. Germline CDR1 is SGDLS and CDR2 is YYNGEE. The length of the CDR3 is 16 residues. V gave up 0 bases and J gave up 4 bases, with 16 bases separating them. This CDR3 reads CASSVANPDGGYGYTF. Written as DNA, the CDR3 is TGTGCCAGCAGCGTAGCTAACCCCGACGGCGGCTATGGCTACACCTTC.

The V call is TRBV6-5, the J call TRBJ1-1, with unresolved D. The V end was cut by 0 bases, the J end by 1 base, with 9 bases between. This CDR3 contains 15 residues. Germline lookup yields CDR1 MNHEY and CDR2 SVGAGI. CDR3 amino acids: CASSYSGHGNTEAFF. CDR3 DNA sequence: TGTGCCAGCAGTTACTCGGGCCATGGGAACACTGAAGCTTTCTTT.

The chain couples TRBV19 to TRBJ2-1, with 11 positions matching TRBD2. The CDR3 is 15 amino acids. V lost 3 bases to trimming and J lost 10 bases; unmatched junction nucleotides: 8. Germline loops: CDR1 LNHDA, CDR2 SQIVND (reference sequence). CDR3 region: CASSMGSGGAREQFF. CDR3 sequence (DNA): TGTGCCAGTAGTATGGGTAGCGGGGGGGCCAGGGAGCAGTTCTTC.

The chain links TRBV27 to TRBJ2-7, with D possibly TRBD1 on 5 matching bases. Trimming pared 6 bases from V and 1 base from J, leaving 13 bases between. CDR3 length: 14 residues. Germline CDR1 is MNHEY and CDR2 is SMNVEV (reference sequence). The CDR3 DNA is TGTGCCAGCAGCCCCTGGCAGGGATCCTACGAGCAGTACTTC. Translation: CASSPWQGSYEQYF.